Given below is one T cell receptor (beta chain) in context. Its specificity is unknown. This sample was taken from a study of cytomegalovirus exposure and HLA in healthy donors. Overall study context: Researchers previously reported finding some 110 million unique TCR beta sequences from about 179 million T cells.

60 Vbeta and 13 Jbeta primers were used in PCR. Profiling relied on immunoSEQ multiplex PCR, and the TCRdb table lists in-frame clones only, not all of them. The sample lists 150,000 to 200,000 clones; 70% were seen once. Whole-study results and caveats: Altogether, 170 or so TCR beta chains were recorded as cytomegalovirus-associated.

The germline CDR1 and CDR2 sequences are SGHRS and YFSETQ. The V gene end was trimmed by 6 bases and the J gene end by 4 bases; junction bases not matched to a gene: 7. This CDR3 contains 15 residues. Source material: PBMCs. The J gene is TRBJ2-1, the V gene TRBV5-1; 10 positions agree with TRBD2. This TCR derives from a man between 18 and 29 years old in good health and CMV-seropositive. CDR3 in amino acids: CASTEGAGGYNEQFF. The CDR3 DNA is TGCGCCAGCACGGAGGGAGCGGGAGGGTACAATGAGCAGTTCTTC.